The 16 T cell receptor beta chains presented below share a single source sample, sequenced in a study of technical replicates of blood from several donors. The protocol was immunoSEQ multiplex PCR, while the TCRdb copy is restricted to in-frame clones and leaves out a portion. This table holds nearly 95,000 clones, approximately 95% found once. The sample taken for sequencing was T cells isolated from PBMCs. The origin of the receptors is a human donor in good health.

The chain carries TRBV28 and TRBJ1-5; D gene ambiguous. The CDR3 has 13 residues. The germline V gene has CDR1 MDHEN and CDR2 SYDVKM. Trimming removed 9 bases at V and 0 bases at J, with 9 bases between. The CDR3 is CASRGYSNQPQHF. DNA for the CDR3: TGTGCCAGTCGGGGTTATAGCAATCAGCCCCAGCATTTT.

The genes are TRBV29-1 and TRBJ2-5; 9 nucleotides match TRBD1. The CDR3 is 16 residues long. The ends lost 1 base at V and 5 bases at J; junction bases unmatched: 11. Germline CDR1 and CDR2: SQVTM and ANQGSEA. The CDR3 loop is CSVEVGTGSRLETQYF. The CDR3 DNA reads TGCAGCGTTGAAGTCGGGACAGGGAGTCGATTGGAGACCCAGTACTTC.

The J gene is TRBJ2-2, the V gene TRBV4-3; 11 nucleotides align to TRBD1. Germline-derived CDR1 and CDR2 are LGHNA and YSLEER. J lost 3 bases, V lost 0 bases, and 15 bases had no gene match. The CDR3 spans 21 residues. The CDR3: CASSQEWGTGGLSTYTGELFF. DNA of the CDR3: TGCGCCAGCAGCCAAGAATGGGGGACAGGGGGGCTGTCGACCTACACCGGGGAGCTGTTTTTT.

The chain has TRBV29-1 and TRBJ2-5, with 7 bases fitting TRBD2. V lost 4 bases, J lost 4 bases, and 6 bases stayed unmatched. The CDR3 sequence is 13 residues long. Germline V gene lookup returns CDR1 SQVTM and CDR2 ANQGSEA. The CDR3 loop is CSVVGLAVETQYF. CDR3 sequence (DNA): TGCAGCGTTGTCGGGCTAGCGGTAGAGACCCAGTACTTC.

The chain uses TRBV18 and TRBJ2-2, with 7 bases identical to TRBD2. The ends lost 0 bases at V and 5 bases at J; junction bases unmatched: 6. The CDR3 runs to 16 residues. Germline loops: CDR1 KGHSH, CDR2 LQKENI. CDR3 protein: CASSPPGGSRTGELFF. The CDR3 DNA reads TGTGCCAGCTCACCACCGGGAGGGTCGAGGACCGGGGAGCTGTTTTTT.

The chain employs TRBV10-3 and TRBJ2-6, with D possibly matching TRBD2 (5 bases). Germline CDR1 ENHRY, CDR2 SYGVKD. Trimming took 8 bases from V and 4 from J, leaving 18 bases between them. CDR3 size: 16 residues. The CDR3 DNA reads TGTGCCATCTTAGCCAGCGGTGGATTCGGGGCCAACGTCCTGACTTTC. It specifies CAILASGGFGANVLTF.

The genes are TRBV2 and TRBJ1-2; 7 bases align to TRBD1. This CDR3 has 11 residues. J gave up 9 bases and V 5 bases, and 3 bases lay outside the gene matches. Germline loops: CDR1 SNHLY, CDR2 FYNNEI. The DNA of the CDR3 is TGTGCCAGCAGTAACAGGGGTAGCTACACCTTC. This codes for CASSNRGSYTF.

The J gene is TRBJ2-1, the V gene TRBV4-1; a possible D gene is TRBD1 (6 bases). The CDR3 runs 13 residues. V shed 0 bases and J shed 10 bases, with 10 bases lying between them. Germline V gene sequence: CDR1 MGHRA, CDR2 YSYEKL. The CDR3 protein is CASSQEQGREQFF. The CDR3 nucleotides read TGCGCCAGCAGCCAAGAACAGGGACGGGAGCAGTTCTTC.

Notes on this clone: One junction end disagrees with the germline gene, perhaps due to a read error. J is TRBJ1-4 and V is TRBV9; D is uncertain. The germline V gene encodes CDR1 SGDLS and CDR2 YYNGEE. The CDR3 totals 17 residues. CDR3 sequence: CASSEGSGVATSEKLFF. In nucleotides, the CDR3 is TGTGCCAGCAGTGAAGGATCTGGGGTGGCTACTAGTGAAAAACTGTTTTTT. Supplemented by reference TRBV9 and TRBJ1-4, the full variable domain reads DSGVTQTPKHLITATGQRVTLRCSPRSGDLSVYWYQQSLDQGLQFLIQYYNGEERAKGNILERFSAQQFPDLHSELNLSSLELGDSALYFCASSEGSGVATSEKLFFGSGTQLSVL.

The chain links TRBV19 to TRBJ2-7; maybe TRBD1 (6 bases). The V end lost 5 bases, the J end lost 1 base, and 9 bases lay between the germline ends. This CDR3 is built from 13 residues. In germline, CDR1 is LNHDA, CDR2 SQIVND (reference sequence). CDR3 residues: CASSLQGSYEQYF. The CDR3 region has the DNA TGTGCCAGTAGTTTGCAGGGGTCCTACGAGCAGTACTTC.

Only one count was recorded for this clone. This rearrangement joins TRBV27 to TRBJ1-1; the match to TRBD1 covers 11 bases. This CDR3 spans 18 amino acids. Germline CDR1 and CDR2: MNHEY and SMNVEV (reference sequence). Trimming at V came to 4 bases and at J to 2 bases, leaving 12 bases not matched to a gene. CDR3 bases: TGTGCCAGCAGTTATGTTATGGGACAGGGGGTTTTTAACACTGAAGCTTTCTTT. This sequence encodes CASSYVMGQGVFNTEAFF.

The chain links TRBV30 to TRBJ2-3; D is perhaps TRBD2 (6 bases). Trimming took off 2 bases at V and 5 bases at J, with 17 bases between the two ends. CDR3 length equals 15 residues. Per the germline V gene, CDR1 is GTSNPN and CDR2 is SVGIG (reference sequence). This chain's CDR3 is CAWSKRSGRLDTQYF. The CDR3 DNA reads as TGTGCCTGGAGTAAGAGAAGCGGGCGACTAGATACGCAGTATTTT. Full variable domain (missing parts from reference TRBV30 and TRBJ2-3): SQTIHQWPATLVQPVGSPLSLECTVEGTSNPNLYWYRQAAGRGLQLLFYSVGIGQISSEVPQNLSASRPQDRQFILSSKKLLLSDSGFYLCAWSKRSGRLDTQYFGPGTRLTVL.

The gene calls are TRBV7-9 and TRBJ2-7; tentative D call: TRBD2 (5 bases). The CDR3 sequence is 15 residues long. With 5 bases removed from V and 0 bases from J, the gap between germline ends came to 14 bases. Germline CDR1 reads SEHNR; CDR2 reads FQNEAQ (reference sequence). The CDR3 region is CASSVFAGSSYEQYF. For the CDR3, the DNA is TGTGCCAGCAGCGTTTTTGCGGGCAGCTCCTACGAGCAGTACTTC.

This clone was detected only a few times. CDR3 nucleotide sequence: TGTGCCAGCAGTGAAGAGGGGGCGGACACTGAAGCTTTCTTT. Translated: CASSEEGADTEAFF. V is TRBV2 and J is TRBJ1-1; 7 bases agree with TRBD1. J was trimmed by 3 bases and V by 1 base; bases with no gene match: 2. CDR1 and CDR2 (germline): SNHLY, FYNNEI. The length of the CDR3 is 14 residues. The full variable domain, in which reference TRBV2 and TRBJ1-1 provide the parts outside the CDR3, is EPEVTQTPSHQVTQMGQEVILRCVPISNHLYFYWYRQILGQKVEFLVSFYNNEISEKSEIFDDQFSVERPDGSNFTLKIRSTKLEDSAMYFCASSEEGADTEAFFGQGTRLTVV.

The chain joins TRBV5-1 to TRBJ1-5, with D possibly TRBD1 on 5 matching bases. From germline, CDR1 is SGHRS and CDR2 YFSETQ. Trimming shortened V by 4 bases and J by 2 bases, and 13 bases separated the two germline ends. The CDR3 spans 15 residues. Here the CDR3 reads CASSATGSGNQPQHF. The CDR3 DNA reads as TGCGCCAGCAGCGCCACAGGTTCCGGCAATCAGCCCCAGCATTTT.

The J gene is TRBJ2-3, the V gene TRBV7-2; TRBD2 matches at 7 bases. Germline trimming cut 1 base from V and 3 bases from J; bases unmatched to any gene: 7. The germline V gene encodes CDR1 SGHTA and CDR2 FQGNSA. The CDR3 has 16 residues. Written as DNA, the CDR3 is TGTGCCAGCAGCTTAGTTGCGCGGGAGACGACAGATACGCAGTATTTT. Translated, it gives CASSLVARETTDTQYF.